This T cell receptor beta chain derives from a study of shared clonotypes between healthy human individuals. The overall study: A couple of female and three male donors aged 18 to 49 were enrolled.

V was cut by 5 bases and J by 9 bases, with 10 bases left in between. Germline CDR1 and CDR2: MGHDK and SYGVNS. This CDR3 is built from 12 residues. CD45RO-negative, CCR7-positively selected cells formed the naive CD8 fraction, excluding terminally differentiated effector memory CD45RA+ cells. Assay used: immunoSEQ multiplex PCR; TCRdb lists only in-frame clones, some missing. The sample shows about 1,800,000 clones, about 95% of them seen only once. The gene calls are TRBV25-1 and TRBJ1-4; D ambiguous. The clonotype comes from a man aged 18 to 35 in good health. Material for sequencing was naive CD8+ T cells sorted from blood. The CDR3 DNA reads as TGTGCCAGCAGTCTTCAATCTAAAAAACTGTTTTTT. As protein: CASSLQSKKLFF.